This T cell receptor beta chain emerged from a study of T cell responses to AZD1222 COVID-19 vaccine. Worth noting for this clone: Its specificity is unknown. Additional DNA sequences in this sample encode the identical CDR3.

Study results and limitations: White British people made up most donors, females outnumbered males, and clonal diversity was possibly underestimated.

Assay used: immunoSEQ multiplex PCR; TCRdb lists only in-frame clones, some missing. The sample yields over 100,000 clones, roughly 90% seen once. CDR3 length: 14 residues. Germline lookup yields CDR1 SGHTA and CDR2 FQGNSA. The V gene lost 5 bases and the J gene lost 4 bases, with 9 bases spanning the gap. J is TRBJ1-6 and V is TRBV7-2; D is uncertain. The receptor was derived from an adult who received the AZD1222 COVID-19 vaccine. The sequencing used peripheral blood, collected 28 days after the second AZD1222 dose. Here the CDR3 reads CASSRVSYNSPLHF. The CDR3 DNA reads as TGTGCCAGCAGCCGGGTCTCGTATAATTCACCCCTCCACTTT.